This paragraph reports one T cell receptor (beta chain). The record originates from a study of tumor-infiltrating lymphocytes in primary liver carcinoma. A primer in the constant region served to generate TCR beta cDNA from approximately 450 ng of total RNA. Researchers made the TCR beta libraries by running three nested multiplex PCR rounds with slightly modified ARM-PCR. Via MiXCR, TCRdb re-called the multiplex PCR reads, giving one row per CDR3 protein. The sample holds around 170,000 distinct CDR3 sequences, about 55% seen once. The source of the blood RNA was unsorted whole blood, and germline DNA was extracted as well. Sequencing was performed on peripheral blood. This TCR came from a man in his forties with primary liver carcinoma and hepatitis B virus infection.

The CDR3 DNA reads TGCGCCAGCAGCCAACCTACTAGCGGGAGTAAAAATGAGCAGTTCTTC. Translation: CASSQPTSGSKNEQFF. The rearrangement uses TRBV4-1 and TRBJ2-1; TRBD2 aligns across 11 bases. Germline CDR1 and CDR2: MGHRA and YSYEKL. V was pared by 2 bases and J by 7 bases, with 7 bases of the junction left unmatched. This CDR3 comprises 16 residues.